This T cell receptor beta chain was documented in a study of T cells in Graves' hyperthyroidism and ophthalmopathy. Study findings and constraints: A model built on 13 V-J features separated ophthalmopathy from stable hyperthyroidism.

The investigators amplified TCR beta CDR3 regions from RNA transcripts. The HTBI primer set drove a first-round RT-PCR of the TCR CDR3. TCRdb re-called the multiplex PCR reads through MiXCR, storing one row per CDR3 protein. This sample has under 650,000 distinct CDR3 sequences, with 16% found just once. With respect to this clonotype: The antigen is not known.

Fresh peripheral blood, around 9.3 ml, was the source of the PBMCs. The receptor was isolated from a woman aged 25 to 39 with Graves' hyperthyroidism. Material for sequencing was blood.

This chain's CDR3 is CASSLASGQLEDYGYTF. The CDR3 bases are TGTGCCAGCAGCTTAGCGTCGGGTCAGCTGGAGGACTATGGCTACACCTTC. The V gene is TRBV7-9, the J gene TRBJ1-2; D remains ambiguous. Germline V gives CDR1 SEHNR, CDR2 FQNEAQ (reference sequence). The CDR3 is 17 residues long. V gave up 0 bases and J gave up 3 bases, with 17 bases separating them.